These 10 T cell receptor beta chains originate from one sample sequenced in a study of CD8+ T cells in alopecia areata. It was cDNA, reverse transcribed from extracted RNA, that served as the sequencing template. Here immunoSEQ multiplex PCR was the method, and the copy in TCRdb shows in-frame clones only, minus some. The sample carries 69,000 or so clones, 50% to 75% recorded once. The material sequenced was CD8+ T cells sorted from blood, taken at week 0. The receptor source for this set is a human donor with alopecia areata.

The sample holds a few counts of this clone. J is TRBJ2-7 and V is TRBV30; D is uncertain. Germline loops: CDR1 GTSNPN, CDR2 SVGIG (reference sequence). V gave up 2 bases and J gave up 4 bases, with 12 bases separating them. The CDR3 sequence is 13 residues long. Here the CDR3 reads CAWSIQSPYEQYF. The CDR3 nucleotides are TGTGCCTGGAGTATACAGTCCCCTTACGAGCAGTACTTC. Drawing the rest from reference TRBV30 and TRBJ2-7, the complete variable domain is SQTIHQWPATLVQPVGSPLSLECTVEGTSNPNLYWYRQAAGRGLQLLFYSVGIGQISSEVPQNLSASRPQDRQFILSSKKLLLSDSGFYLCAWSIQSPYEQYFGPGTRLTVT.

The V call is TRBV4-1, the J call TRBJ1-1; 7 bases align to TRBD1. V gave up 4 bases and J gave up 1 base; unmatched junction bases: 3. This CDR3 is 14 amino acids long. CDR1 and CDR2 (germline): MGHRA, YSYEKL. CDR3 amino acids: CASSRTGPNTEAFF. CDR3 bases: TGCGCCAGCAGCCGGACAGGACCGAACACTGAAGCTTTCTTT.

This clone occurred a few times. This rearrangement joins TRBV5-4 to TRBJ2-5, with D unresolved. The length of the CDR3 is 14 residues. Trimming removed 2 bases from V and 1 base from J, with 9 bases in between. CDR1 is SGHNT and CDR2 is YYREEE in the germline V gene (reference sequence). The CDR3 coding sequence is TGTGCCAGCAGCTTAATTGGCCTCCAAGAGACCCAGTACTTC. It yields the protein CASSLIGLQETQYF.

The V call is TRBV2, the J call TRBJ2-7; possible D gene TRBD1, 6 bases. Germline V gene lookup returns CDR1 SNHLY and CDR2 FYNNEI. The CDR3 is 14 residues long. Trimming left V 3 bases short and J 1 base short, with 10 bases between. DNA of the CDR3: TGTGCCAGCAGTGAGGGGACACAATCCTACGAGCAGTACTTC. This codes for CASSEGTQSYEQYF.

This chain connects TRBV19 to TRBJ1-2; D unclear. The length of the CDR3 is 13 residues. The germline V gene encodes CDR1 LNHDA and CDR2 SQIVND (reference sequence). V lost 6 bases and J lost 3, with 11 bases in between. CDR3: CASSVSRDYGYTF. DNA of the CDR3: TGTGCCAGTAGCGTGTCGAGGGACTATGGCTACACCTTC.

The chain joins TRBV29-1 to TRBJ2-3, with 8 bases lining up with TRBD2. Germline CDR1 is SQVTM and CDR2 is ANQGSEA. This CDR3 spans 14 amino acids. V trimming: 2 bases; J trimming: 3 bases; junction bases outside the gene matches: 4. In DNA form, the CDR3 reads TGCAGCGTTGAACGGGGGGGCTGGACAGATACGCAGTATTTT. Translation: CSVERGGWTDTQYF.

The rearrangement joins TRBV13 to TRBJ2-5; the D is unclear. The CDR3 has 11 residues. CDR1 and CDR2 from the germline V gene are PRHDT and FYEKMQ (reference sequence). The ends were cut back, 6 bases at V and 5 bases at J, with 7 bases in the middle. CDR3 nucleotide sequence: TGTGCCAGCAGTCAAACGGAGACCCAGTACTTC. This encodes CASSQTETQYF.

This chain connects TRBV7-6 to TRBJ2-2; a weak D match, TRBD1 (6 bases). Germline values: CDR1 SGHVS, CDR2 FNYEAQ. Deletions cut 0 bases from V and 6 bases from J, with 17 bases between. The CDR3 length is 17 residues. The CDR3 sequence is CASSLAGAGSYAGELFF. The CDR3 bases are TGTGCCAGCAGCTTAGCGGGGGCAGGTTCATACGCCGGGGAGCTGTTTTTT.

This clone was counted between two and nine times. The chain links TRBV27 to TRBJ2-1; D possibly corresponds to TRBD1 (6 bases). This CDR3 contains 14 residues. V dropped 6 bases and J dropped 2 bases, with 11 bases sitting between them. Germline assignment: CDR1 MNHEY and CDR2 SMNVEV (reference sequence). The CDR3 DNA follows: TGTGCCAGCAGCCGGGACACAGCCTACAATGAGCAGTTCTTC. The encoded protein is CASSRDTAYNEQFF.

This chain links TRBV19 with TRBJ1-5; no reliable D call. Trimming took 6 bases from V and 2 from J, leaving 2 bases between them. This CDR3 comprises 11 residues. Germline V gene data show CDR1 as LNHDA and CDR2 as SQIVND (reference sequence). DNA for the CDR3: TGTGCCAGTAGGGGCAATCAGCCCCAGCATTTT. Residues: CASRGNQPQHF.